This T cell receptor (beta chain) comes out of a study of Tregs in tolerant kidney transplant recipients. Clones were read by immunoSEQ multiplex PCR, and TCRdb kept only the in-frame ones, dropping some. The repertoire holds tens of thousands of clones, with around 94% as singletons. The junction had 7 bases not matched to a gene; V was cut back by 11 bases and J by 6 bases. Germline CDR1 and CDR2: SNHLY and FYNNEI. This CDR3 region has 12 residues. The specimen was CD8+ T cells from blood. The gene calls are TRBV2 and TRBJ1-2, with 9 bases that match TRBD1. This TCR came from a human donor in good health. The chain's CDR3 is CALTGGIDGYTF. CDR3 nucleotide sequence: TGTGCCTTGACAGGGGGAATCGATGGCTACACCTTC.